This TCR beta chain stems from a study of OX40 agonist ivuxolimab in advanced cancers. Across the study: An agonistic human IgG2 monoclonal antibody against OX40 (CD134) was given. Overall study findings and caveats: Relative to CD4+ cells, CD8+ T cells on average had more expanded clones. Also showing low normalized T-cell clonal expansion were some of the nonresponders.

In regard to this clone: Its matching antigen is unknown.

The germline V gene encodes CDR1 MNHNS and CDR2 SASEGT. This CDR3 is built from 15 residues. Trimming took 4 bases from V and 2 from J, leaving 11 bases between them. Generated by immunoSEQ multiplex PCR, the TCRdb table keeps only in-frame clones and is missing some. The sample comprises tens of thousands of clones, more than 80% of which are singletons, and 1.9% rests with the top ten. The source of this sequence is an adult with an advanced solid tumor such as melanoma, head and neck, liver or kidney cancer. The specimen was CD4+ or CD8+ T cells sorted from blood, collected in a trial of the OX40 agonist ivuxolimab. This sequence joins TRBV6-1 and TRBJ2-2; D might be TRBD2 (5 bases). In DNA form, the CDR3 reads TGTGCCAGCAGTGCATACCCGGGAAACACCGGGGAGCTGTTTTTT. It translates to CASSAYPGNTGELFF.